The source of this T cell receptor beta chain is a study of blood T cell repertoires in COVID-19. As for the study in general: The study drew acute and convalescent COVID-19 samples from the United States, Italy and Spain.

The table came from immunoSEQ multiplex PCR; TCRdb's copy has only in-frame clones and leaves some out. There are about 300,000 clones in the sample; about 87% occur only once, and roughly 1.3% lies in the top ten. This sequence was found in a man in his sixties or seventies with acute or convalescent COVID-19. What was sequenced was peripheral blood.

CDR3 DNA sequence: TGTGCCAGCTCACCGTGGGGGACCGCCATGGGGGGCTCCTACAATGAGCAGTTCTTC. Protein product: CASSPWGTAMGGSYNEQFF. V is TRBV18 and J is TRBJ2-1; possible D gene TRBD2, 6 bases. This CDR3 spans 19 amino acids. Germline V lookup: CDR1 KGHSH, CDR2 LQKENI. V lost 3 bases and J 0 bases, leaving 21 bases between the germline ends.